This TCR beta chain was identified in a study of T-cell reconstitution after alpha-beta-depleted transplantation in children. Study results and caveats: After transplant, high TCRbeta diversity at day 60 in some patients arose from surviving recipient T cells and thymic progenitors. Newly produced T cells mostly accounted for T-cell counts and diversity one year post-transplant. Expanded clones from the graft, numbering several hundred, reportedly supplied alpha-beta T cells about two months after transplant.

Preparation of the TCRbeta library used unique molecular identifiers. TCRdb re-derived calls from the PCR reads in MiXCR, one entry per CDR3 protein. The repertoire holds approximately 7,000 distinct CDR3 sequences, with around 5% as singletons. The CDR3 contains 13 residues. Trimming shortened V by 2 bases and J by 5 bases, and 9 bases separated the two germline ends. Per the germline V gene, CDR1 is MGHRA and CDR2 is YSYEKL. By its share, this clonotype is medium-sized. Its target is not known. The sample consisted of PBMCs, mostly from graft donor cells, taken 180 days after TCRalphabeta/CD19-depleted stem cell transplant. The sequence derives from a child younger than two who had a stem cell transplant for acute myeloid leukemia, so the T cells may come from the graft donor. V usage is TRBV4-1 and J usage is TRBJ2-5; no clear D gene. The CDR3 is CASSQNMGETQYF. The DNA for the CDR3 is TGCGCCAGCAGCCAAAATATGGGGGAGACCCAGTACTTC.